This is a list of T cell receptor beta chains from one sample in a study of Ad26.COV2.S vaccination and SARS-CoV-2 variants. Generated by immunoSEQ multiplex PCR, the TCRdb table keeps only in-frame clones and is missing some. The data show some 640,000 clones, roughly 90% seen once. The sequencing here drew on peripheral blood, taken in a trial of Ad26.COV2.S vaccine versus placebo. All receptors come from a person between 18 and 59 years old who received the Ad26.COV2.S COVID-19 vaccine or a placebo. Both conserved end residues are part of each CDR3.

CDR3: CASSLGRGTDLYGYTF
J: TRBJ1-2
V: TRBV7-2

CDR3: CSVRLAGVGDEQYF
J: TRBJ2-7
V: TRBV29-1

CDR3: CASSLFATNEKLFF
J: TRBJ1-4
V: TRBV7-2

CDR3: CASSSRTGGLTEAFF
J: TRBJ1-1
V: TRBV5-1

CDR3: CASSGTSGGEQYF
J: TRBJ2-7
V: TRBV10-2

CDR3: CASRGLGDYEQYF
J: TRBJ2-7
V: TRBV6-5

CDR3: CASSTGLPPNTEAFF
J: TRBJ1-1
V: TRBV19

CDR3: CASSQSRGEQFF
J: TRBJ2-1
V: TRBV3-1/TRBV3-2

CDR3: CASSEWDLKGETQYF
J: TRBJ2-5
V: TRBV7-9

CDR3: CATSDPASGRATEQFF
J: TRBJ2-1
V: TRBV24-1

CDR3: CASRNSGGRGEKLFF
J: TRBJ1-4
V: TRBV6-5

CDR3: CASSRTSGKETQYF
J: TRBJ2-5
V: TRBV7-9

CDR3: CASSRDRDTGELFF
J: TRBJ2-2
V: TRBV10-2

CDR3: CASGVATNEKLFF
J: TRBJ1-4
V: TRBV3-1/TRBV3-2

CDR3: CASSLGTNEQYF
J: TRBJ2-7
V: TRBV7-9

CDR3: CASRKKGQGAAGELFF
J: TRBJ2-2
V: TRBV3-1/TRBV3-2

CDR3: CASSEAPGTGLGTEAFF
J: TRBJ1-1
V: TRBV6-1

CDR3: CASSQSTGAGSYNEQFF
J: TRBJ2-1
V: TRBV14